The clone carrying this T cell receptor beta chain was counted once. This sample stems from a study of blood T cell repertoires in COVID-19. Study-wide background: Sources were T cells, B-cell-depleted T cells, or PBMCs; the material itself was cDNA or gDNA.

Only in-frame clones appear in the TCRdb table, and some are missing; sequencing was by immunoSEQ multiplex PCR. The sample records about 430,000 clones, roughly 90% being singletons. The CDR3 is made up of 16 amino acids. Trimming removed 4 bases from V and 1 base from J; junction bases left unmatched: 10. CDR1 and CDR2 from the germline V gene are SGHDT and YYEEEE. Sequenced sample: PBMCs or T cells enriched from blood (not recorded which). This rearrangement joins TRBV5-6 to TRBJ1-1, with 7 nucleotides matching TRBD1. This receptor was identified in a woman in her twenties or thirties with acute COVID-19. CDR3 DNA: TGTGCCAGCAGCACCTTAGACAGGGTCACGAACACTGAAGCTTTCTTT. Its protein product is CASSTLDRVTNTEAFF.